This T cell receptor beta chain was recorded in a study of blood T cell repertoires in COVID-19. Study information: The samples span acute and convalescent COVID-19 from the United States, Italy and Spain. PBMCs, B-cell-depleted T cells, or T cells provided the cDNA or gDNA that made up the material.

The sample holds one count of this clone. Trimming took 2 bases from V and 1 from J, leaving 10 bases between them. The CDR3 extends over 15 amino acids. CDR1 is MNHEY, CDR2 SVGAGI, per germline. Per the authors' pipeline: It was from reference gene primer amplification that nucleated cell counts were estimated. Assay: immunoSEQ multiplex PCR; the TCRdb copy retains only in-frame clones and omits some. From that table come the V and J calls and clone size; the DNA was used to work out D and trimming. This sample yields about 190,000 clones, of which more than 75% are seen a single time; 5% to 6.5% belongs to the top ten.

Sequenced input: peripheral blood. The receptor was isolated from a man aged 35 to 55 with active or convalescent COVID-19. The J gene is TRBJ2-3, the V gene TRBV6-5; TRBD2 is a possible D gene (5 bases). In DNA form, the CDR3 reads TGTGCCAGCAGTTACCCAGCCGGGGGCACAGATACGCAGTATTTT. Its translation: CASSYPAGGTDTQYF.